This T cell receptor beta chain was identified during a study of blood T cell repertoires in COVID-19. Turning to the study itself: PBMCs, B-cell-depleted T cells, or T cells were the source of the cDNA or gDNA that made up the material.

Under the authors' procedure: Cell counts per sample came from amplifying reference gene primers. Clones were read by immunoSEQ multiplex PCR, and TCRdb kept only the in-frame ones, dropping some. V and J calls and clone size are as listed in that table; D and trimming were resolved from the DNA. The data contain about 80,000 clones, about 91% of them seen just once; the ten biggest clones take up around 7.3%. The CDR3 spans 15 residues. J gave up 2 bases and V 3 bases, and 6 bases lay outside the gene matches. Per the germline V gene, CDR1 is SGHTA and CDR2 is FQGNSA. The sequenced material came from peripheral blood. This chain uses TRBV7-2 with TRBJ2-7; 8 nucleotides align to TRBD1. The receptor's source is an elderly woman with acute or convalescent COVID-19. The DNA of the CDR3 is TGTGCCAGCAGCTTGGGCAGGGGGCAAACCTACGAGCAGTACTTC. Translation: CASSLGRGQTYEQYF. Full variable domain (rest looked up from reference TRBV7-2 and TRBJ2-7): GAGVSQSPSNKVTEKGKDVELRCDPISGHTALYWYRQSLGQGLEFLIYFQGNSAPDKSGLPSDRFSAERTGGSVSTLTIQRTQQEDSAVYLCASSLGRGQTYEQYFGPGTRLTVT.